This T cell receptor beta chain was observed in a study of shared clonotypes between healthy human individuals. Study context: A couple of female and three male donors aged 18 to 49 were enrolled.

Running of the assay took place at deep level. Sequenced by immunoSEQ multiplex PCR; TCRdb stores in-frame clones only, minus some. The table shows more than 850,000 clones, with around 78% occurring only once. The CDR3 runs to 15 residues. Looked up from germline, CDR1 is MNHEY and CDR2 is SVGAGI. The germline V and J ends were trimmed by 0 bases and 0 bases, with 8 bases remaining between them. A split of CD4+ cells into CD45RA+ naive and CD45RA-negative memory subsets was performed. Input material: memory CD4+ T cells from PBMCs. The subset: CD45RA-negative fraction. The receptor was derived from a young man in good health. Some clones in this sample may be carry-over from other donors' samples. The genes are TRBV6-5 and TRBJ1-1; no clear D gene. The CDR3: CASSYSWQMNTEAFF. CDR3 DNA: TGTGCCAGCAGTTACTCGTGGCAGATGAACACTGAAGCTTTCTTT.